This TCR beta chain emerged from a study of blood T cell repertoires in COVID-19. Across the whole study: Samples representing acute and convalescent COVID-19 were sourced from the United States, Italy and Spain.

CDR1 is SGHTS and CDR2 is YDEGEE in the germline V gene. V dropped 0 bases and J dropped 7 bases, with 14 bases sitting between them. This CDR3 comprises 15 residues. Generated by immunoSEQ multiplex PCR, the TCRdb table keeps only in-frame clones and is missing some. The table has fewer than 250,000 clones, around 84% seen once. Those enrolled in Seattle joined during active infection and were followed longitudinally afterward. Sequenced material: peripheral blood. This clonotype originated in a woman over 75 with COVID-19, enrolled during active disease. The chain links TRBV5-8 to TRBJ1-5; D possibly corresponds to TRBD1 (5 bases). CDR3 amino acids: CASSLGAGTPQPQHF. In DNA, the CDR3 is TGTGCCAGCAGCTTGGGTGCGGGGACGCCACAGCCCCAGCATTTT.